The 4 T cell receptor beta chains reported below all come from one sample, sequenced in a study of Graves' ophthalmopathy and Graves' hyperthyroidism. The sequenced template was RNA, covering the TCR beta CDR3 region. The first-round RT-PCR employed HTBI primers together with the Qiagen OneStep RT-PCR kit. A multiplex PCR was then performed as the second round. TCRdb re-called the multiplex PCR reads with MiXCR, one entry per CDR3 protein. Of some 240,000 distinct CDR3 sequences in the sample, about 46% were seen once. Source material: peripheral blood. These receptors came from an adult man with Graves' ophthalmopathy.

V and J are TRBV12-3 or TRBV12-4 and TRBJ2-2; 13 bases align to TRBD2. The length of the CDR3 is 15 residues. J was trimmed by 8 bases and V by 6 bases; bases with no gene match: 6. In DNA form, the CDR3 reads TGTGCCAGCAGCCCCGGGACTAGCGGGATTGGGGAGCTGTTTTTT. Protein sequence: CASSPGTSGIGELFF.

The CDR3 loop reads CASSLLTSGRANEQFF. The CDR3 DNA reads TGTGCCAGCAGCTTACTGACTAGCGGGAGGGCCAATGAGCAGTTCTTC. The chain joins TRBV7-8 to TRBJ2-5; 14 nucleotides agree with TRBD2. The DNA matches TRBJ2-1 better at its end, which makes the J call doubtful. CDR1 is SGHVS, CDR2 FQNEAQ, per germline. CDR3 length: 16 residues.

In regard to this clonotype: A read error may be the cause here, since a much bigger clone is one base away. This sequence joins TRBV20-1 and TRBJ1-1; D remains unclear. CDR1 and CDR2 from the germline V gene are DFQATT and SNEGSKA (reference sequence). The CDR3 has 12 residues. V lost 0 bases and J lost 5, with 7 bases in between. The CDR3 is CSAREGRTEAFF. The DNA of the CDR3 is TGCAGTGCTAGAGAAGGGAGGACTGAAGCTTTCTTT.

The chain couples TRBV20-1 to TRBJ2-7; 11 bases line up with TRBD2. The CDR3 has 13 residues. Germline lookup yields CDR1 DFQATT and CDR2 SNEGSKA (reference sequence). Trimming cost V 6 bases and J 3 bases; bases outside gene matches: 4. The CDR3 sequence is CSAPTSGSYEQYF. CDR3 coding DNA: TGCAGTGCGCCAACTAGCGGGAGCTACGAGCAGTACTTC.